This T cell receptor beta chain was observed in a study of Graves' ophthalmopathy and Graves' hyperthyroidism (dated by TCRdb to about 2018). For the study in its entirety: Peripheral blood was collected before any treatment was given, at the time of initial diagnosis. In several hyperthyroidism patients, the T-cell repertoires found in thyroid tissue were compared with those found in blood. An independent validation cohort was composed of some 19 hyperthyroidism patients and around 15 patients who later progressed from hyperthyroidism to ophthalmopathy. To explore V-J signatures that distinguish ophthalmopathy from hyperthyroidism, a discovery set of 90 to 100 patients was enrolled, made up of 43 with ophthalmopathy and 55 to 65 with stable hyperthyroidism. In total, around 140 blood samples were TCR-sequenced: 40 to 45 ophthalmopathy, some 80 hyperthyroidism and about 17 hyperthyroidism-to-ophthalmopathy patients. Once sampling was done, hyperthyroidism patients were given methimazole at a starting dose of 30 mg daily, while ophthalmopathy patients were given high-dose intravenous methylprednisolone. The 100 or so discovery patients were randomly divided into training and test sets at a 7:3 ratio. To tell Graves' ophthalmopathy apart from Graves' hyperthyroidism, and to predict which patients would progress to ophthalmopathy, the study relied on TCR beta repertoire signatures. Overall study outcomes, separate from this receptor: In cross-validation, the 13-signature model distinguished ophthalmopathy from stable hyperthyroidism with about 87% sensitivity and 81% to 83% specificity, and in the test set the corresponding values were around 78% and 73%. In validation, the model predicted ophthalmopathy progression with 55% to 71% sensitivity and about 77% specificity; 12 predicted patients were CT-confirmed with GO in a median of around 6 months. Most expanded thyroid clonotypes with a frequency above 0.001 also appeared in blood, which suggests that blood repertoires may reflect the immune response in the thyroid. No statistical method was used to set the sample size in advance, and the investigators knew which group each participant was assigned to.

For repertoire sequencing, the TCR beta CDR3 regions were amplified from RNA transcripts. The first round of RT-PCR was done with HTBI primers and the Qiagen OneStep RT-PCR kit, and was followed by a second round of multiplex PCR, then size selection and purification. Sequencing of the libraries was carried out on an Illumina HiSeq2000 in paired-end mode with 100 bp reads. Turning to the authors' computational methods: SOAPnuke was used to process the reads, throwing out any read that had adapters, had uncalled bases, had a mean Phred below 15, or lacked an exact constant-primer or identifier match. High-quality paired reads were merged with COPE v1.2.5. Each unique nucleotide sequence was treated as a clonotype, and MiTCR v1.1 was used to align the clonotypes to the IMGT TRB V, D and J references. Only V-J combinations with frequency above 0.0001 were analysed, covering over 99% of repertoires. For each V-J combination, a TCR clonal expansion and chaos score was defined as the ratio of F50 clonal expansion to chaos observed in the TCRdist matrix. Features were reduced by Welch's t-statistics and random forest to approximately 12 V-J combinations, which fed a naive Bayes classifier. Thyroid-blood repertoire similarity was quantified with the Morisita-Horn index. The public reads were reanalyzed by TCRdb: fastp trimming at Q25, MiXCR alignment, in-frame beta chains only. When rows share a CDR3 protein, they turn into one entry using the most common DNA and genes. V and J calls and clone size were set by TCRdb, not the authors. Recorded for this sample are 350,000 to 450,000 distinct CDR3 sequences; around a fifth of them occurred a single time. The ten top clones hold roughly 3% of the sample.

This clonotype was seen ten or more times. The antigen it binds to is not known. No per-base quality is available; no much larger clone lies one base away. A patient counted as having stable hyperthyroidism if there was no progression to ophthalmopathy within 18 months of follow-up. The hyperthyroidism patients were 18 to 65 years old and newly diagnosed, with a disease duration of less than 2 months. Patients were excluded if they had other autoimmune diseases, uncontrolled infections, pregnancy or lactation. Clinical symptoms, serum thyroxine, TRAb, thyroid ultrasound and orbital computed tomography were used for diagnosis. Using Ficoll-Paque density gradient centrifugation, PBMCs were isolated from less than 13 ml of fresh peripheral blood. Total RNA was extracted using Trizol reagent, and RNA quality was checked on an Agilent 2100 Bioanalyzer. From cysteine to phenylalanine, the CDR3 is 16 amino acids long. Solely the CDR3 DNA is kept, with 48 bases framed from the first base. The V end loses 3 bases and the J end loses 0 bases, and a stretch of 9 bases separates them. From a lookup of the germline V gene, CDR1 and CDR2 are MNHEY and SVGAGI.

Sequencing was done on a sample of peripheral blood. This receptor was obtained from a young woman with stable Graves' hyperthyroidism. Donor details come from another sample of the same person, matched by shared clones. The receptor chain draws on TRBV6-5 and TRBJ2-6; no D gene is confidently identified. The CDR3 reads CASSYRWSSGANVLTF. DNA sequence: TGTGCCAGCAGTTATCGGTGGTCCTCTGGGGCCAACGTCCTGACTTTC.